Shown below are 14 T cell receptor beta chains from a single sample sequenced in a study of cytomegalovirus exposure and HLA in healthy donors. Primers: 60 Vbeta forward and 13 Jbeta reverse. TCRdb's copy holds only in-frame clones and misses some; the assay was immunoSEQ multiplex PCR. The table lists some 120,000 clones. The sample consisted of PBMCs. The receptors here all came from a middle-aged man in good health and CMV-seropositive.

The chain links TRBV9 to TRBJ2-2; tentative D call: TRBD2 (5 bases). Germline-derived CDR1 and CDR2 are SGDLS and YYNGEE. This CDR3 is 13 amino acids long. Trimming cost V 4 bases and J 6 bases, with 10 bases left between them. In DNA, the CDR3 is TGTGCCAGCAGCCCGAGGGTGGCCGGGGAGCTGTTTTTT. It specifies CASSPRVAGELFF.

The chain is built from TRBV28 and TRBJ2-1; 8 positions agree with TRBD2. This CDR3 comprises 16 residues. The trim removed 7 bases at V and 2 bases at J, leaving 10 bases unmatched. Germline CDR1 and CDR2: MDHEN and SYDVKM. The CDR3 loop reads CASIPGGRLTYNEQFF. CDR3 in DNA: TGTGCCAGCATACCGGGAGGGCGGTTAACCTACAATGAGCAGTTCTTC.

This rearrangement joins TRBV7-9 to TRBJ2-1; D is perhaps TRBD1 (5 bases). The CDR3 length is 15 residues. V lost 5 bases and J 3 bases, leaving 14 bases between the germline ends. Germline values: CDR1 SEHNR, CDR2 FQNEAQ (reference sequence). CDR3 residues: CASSPRQSLYNEQFF. The CDR3 nucleotides are TGTGCCAGCAGCCCGCGACAGTCACTCTACAATGAGCAGTTCTTC.

This chain connects TRBV28 to TRBJ2-5; D is ambiguous. Trimming cost V 5 bases and J 0 bases, with 7 bases left between them. The CDR3 contains 13 residues. Germline lookup yields CDR1 MDHEN and CDR2 SYDVKM. CDR3 residues: CASSPVNQETQYF. The CDR3 bases are TGTGCCAGCAGTCCGGTGAACCAAGAGACCCAGTACTTC.

The CDR3 here is CASSLMNRVTDTQYF. The DNA of the CDR3 is TGCGCCAGCAGCTTAATGAACAGGGTTACAGATACGCAGTATTTT. The rearrangement joins TRBV5-1 to TRBJ2-3, with D possibly matching TRBD1 (6 bases). V lost 2 bases, J lost 3 bases, and 13 bases lay in between. The CDR3 loop spans 15 amino acids. CDR1 and CDR2 (germline): SGHRS, YFSETQ.

The chain recombines TRBV5-1 with TRBJ1-1; D uncertain. The germline V gene has CDR1 SGHRS and CDR2 YFSETQ. V gave up 0 bases and J gave up 4 bases, with 10 bases separating them. This CDR3 is built from 14 residues. Here the CDR3 reads CASSLGAQLTEAFF. The CDR3, as DNA: TGCGCCAGCAGCTTGGGAGCCCAACTCACTGAAGCTTTCTTT. The entire variable domain, with the rest obtained from reference TRBV5-1 and TRBJ1-1, is as follows: KAGVTQTPRYLIKTRGQQVTLSCSPISGHRSVSWYQQTPGQGLQFLFEYFSETQRNKGNFPGRFSGRQFSNSRSEMNVSTLELGDSALYLCASSLGAQLTEAFFGQGTRLTVV.

This rearrangement joins TRBV19 to TRBJ1-1; no clear D gene. Germline CDR1 and CDR2: LNHDA and SQIVND (reference sequence). The CDR3 length is 16 residues. Trimming removed 3 bases from V and 4 bases from J, with 18 bases in between. The CDR3 region is CASSIKGQLGGTEAFF. The CDR3 coding sequence is TGTGCCAGTAGTATTAAGGGCCAACTAGGCGGCACTGAAGCTTTCTTT.

The chain carries TRBV4-1 and TRBJ2-1; 7 nucleotides agree with TRBD2. J gave up 4 bases and V 4 bases, and 1 base lay outside the gene matches. Germline loops: CDR1 MGHRA, CDR2 YSYEKL. The CDR3 has 13 residues. The CDR3 sequence: CASSPREYNEQFF. DNA for the CDR3: TGCGCCAGCAGCCCGCGGGAGTACAATGAGCAGTTCTTC.

This chain links TRBV2 with TRBJ1-1; D gene ambiguous. V was shortened by 4 bases and J by 11 bases, with 14 bases between the two germline ends. Germline assignment: CDR1 SNHLY and CDR2 FYNNEI. The CDR3 runs 12 residues. The CDR3 coding sequence is TGTGCCAGCAGTGTAGCAGATCCCGGGGCTTTCTTT. Translation gives CASSVADPGAFF.

J is TRBJ2-5 and V is TRBV28; TRBD1 is a possible D gene (5 bases). This CDR3 has 15 amino acids. V was trimmed by 3 bases and J by 5 bases, leaving 16 bases between them. Looked up from germline, CDR1 is MDHEN and CDR2 is SYDVKM. The CDR3 spells CASSFQGVDWETQYF. CDR3 nucleotide sequence: TGTGCCAGCAGTTTCCAGGGTGTAGATTGGGAGACCCAGTACTTC.

The J gene is TRBJ1-2, the V gene TRBV7-9; the D is unclear. In germline, CDR1 is SEHNR, CDR2 FQNEAQ (reference sequence). V was shortened by 2 bases and J by 5 bases, with 6 bases between the two germline ends. The CDR3 covers 12 residues. Here the CDR3 DNA reads TGTGCCAGCAGCTTAAGAGAATATGGCTACACCTTC. This sequence encodes CASSLREYGYTF.

The chain carries TRBV6-1 and TRBJ1-2; 7 bases are a match to TRBD1. This CDR3 spans 15 amino acids. Germline lookup yields CDR1 MNHNS and CDR2 SASEGT. With 6 bases clipped from V and 2 bases from J, the junction kept 9 bases outside the gene matches. The CDR3 reads CASRGSTGLNYGYTF. DNA of the CDR3: TGTGCCAGCAGGGGCTCGACAGGGCTCAACTATGGCTACACCTTC.

The chain recombines TRBV6-5 with TRBJ1-4, with 8 bases that match TRBD1. Germline loops: CDR1 MNHEY, CDR2 SVGAGI. The CDR3 is made up of 13 amino acids. V was pared by 6 bases and J by 7 bases, with 4 bases of the junction left unmatched. The CDR3 sequence is CASSRGQVEKLFF. CDR3 DNA: TGTGCCAGCAGCAGGGGGCAGGTTGAAAAACTGTTTTTT.

V is TRBV9 and J is TRBJ2-1, with 9 bases aligning to TRBD1. J was trimmed by 8 bases and V by 3 bases; bases with no gene match: 6. In germline, CDR1 is SGDLS, CDR2 YYNGEE. The CDR3 has 14 residues. The CDR3: CASSGAGTGHEQFF. The CDR3 region has the DNA TGTGCCAGCAGCGGTGCCGGGACAGGGCATGAGCAGTTCTTC. Based on the CDR3 plus reference TRBV9 and TRBJ2-1, the full variable domain is DSGVTQTPKHLITATGQRVTLRCSPRSGDLSVYWYQQSLDQGLQFLIQYYNGEERAKGNILERFSAQQFPDLHSELNLSSLELGDSALYFCASSGAGTGHEQFFGPGTRLTVL.